This entry describes one T cell receptor beta chain. What it binds is unknown. The library targeted TCRbeta and was prepared with unique molecular identifiers. TCRdb re-derived calls from the PCR reads in MiXCR, one entry per CDR3 protein. The repertoire includes approximately 430,000 distinct CDR3 sequences, about 16% of them detected once, and 25% to 35% sits in the top ten. These data originate in a study of T-cell reconstitution after alpha-beta-depleted transplantation in children. Study-level points and caveats: From newly produced T cells came most of the T-cell counts and diversity one year after transplant. The origin of high day-60 TCRbeta diversity in some patients lay in surviving recipient T cells and thymic progenitors.

V lost 10 bases and J 6 bases, leaving 16 bases between the germline ends. This CDR3 region has 13 residues. Germline CDR1 and CDR2: MNHEY and SVGEGT. This receptor was identified in a boy in the first two years of life who had a stem cell transplant for Wiskott-Aldrich syndrome, so the T cells may come from the graft donor. Material: PBMCs, mostly from graft donor cells, obtained 360 days after TCRalphabeta/CD19-depleted stem cell transplant. The J gene is TRBJ2-1, the V gene TRBV6-2 or TRBV6-3, with a possible D match to TRBD2 (6 bases). The CDR3 DNA follows: TGTGCCATCCGACGGGCCGGGGGCAATGAGCAGTTCTTC. Translated, it gives CAIRRAGGNEQFF.